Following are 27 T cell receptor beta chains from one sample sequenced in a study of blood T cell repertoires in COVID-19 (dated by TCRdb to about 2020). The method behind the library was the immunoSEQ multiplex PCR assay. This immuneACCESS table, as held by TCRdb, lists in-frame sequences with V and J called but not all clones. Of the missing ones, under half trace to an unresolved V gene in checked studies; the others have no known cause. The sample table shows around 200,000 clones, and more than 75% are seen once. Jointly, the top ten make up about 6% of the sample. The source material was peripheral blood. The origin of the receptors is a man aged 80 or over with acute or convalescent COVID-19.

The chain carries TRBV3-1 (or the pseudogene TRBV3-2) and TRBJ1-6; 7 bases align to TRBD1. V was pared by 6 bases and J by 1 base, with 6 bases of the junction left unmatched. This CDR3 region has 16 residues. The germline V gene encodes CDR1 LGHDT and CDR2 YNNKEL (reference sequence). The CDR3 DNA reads TGTGCCAGCAGACTAGAGGGGGCTTCCTATAATTCACCCCTCCACTTT. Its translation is CASRLEGASYNSPLHF.

CDR3 in amino acids: CASSLGTATNSPLHF. The CDR3 nucleotides read TGTGCCAGTAGTCTAGGGACAGCCACTAATTCACCCCTCCACTTT. This chain joins TRBV19 and TRBJ1-6; 7 nucleotides align to TRBD1. This CDR3 spans 15 amino acids. Germline V gene data show CDR1 as LNHDA and CDR2 as SQIVND (reference sequence). The J segment lost 6 bases and the V segment lost 5 bases, leaving 7 bases of the junction unmatched.

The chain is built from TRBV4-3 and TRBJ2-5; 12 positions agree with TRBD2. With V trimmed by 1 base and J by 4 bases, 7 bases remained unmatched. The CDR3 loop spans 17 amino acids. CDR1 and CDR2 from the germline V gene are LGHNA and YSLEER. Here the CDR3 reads CASSQGGLAGRRETQYF. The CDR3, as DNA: TGCGCCAGCAGCCAAGGTGGACTAGCGGGGCGGAGAGAGACCCAGTACTTC.

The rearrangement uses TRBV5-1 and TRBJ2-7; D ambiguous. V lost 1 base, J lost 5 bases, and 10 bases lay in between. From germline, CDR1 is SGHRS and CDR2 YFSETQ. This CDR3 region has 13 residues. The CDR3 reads CASSLNRYDEQYF. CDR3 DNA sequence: TGCGCCAGCAGCTTGAACCGGTACGACGAGCAGTACTTC.

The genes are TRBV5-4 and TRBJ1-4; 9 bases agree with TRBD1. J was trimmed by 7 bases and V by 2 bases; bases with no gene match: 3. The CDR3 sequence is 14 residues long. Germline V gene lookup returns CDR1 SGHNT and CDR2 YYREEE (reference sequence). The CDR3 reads CASSLGQGFEKLFF. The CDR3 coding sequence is TGTGCCAGCAGCTTAGGACAGGGGTTTGAAAAACTGTTTTTT.

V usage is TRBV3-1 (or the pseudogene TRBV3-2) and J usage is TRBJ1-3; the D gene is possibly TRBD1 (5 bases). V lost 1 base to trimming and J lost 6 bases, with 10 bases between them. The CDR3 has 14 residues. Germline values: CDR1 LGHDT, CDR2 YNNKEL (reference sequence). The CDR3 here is CASSQAGRTNTIYF. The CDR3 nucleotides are TGTGCCAGCAGCCAAGCAGGGCGTACAAACACCATATATTTT.

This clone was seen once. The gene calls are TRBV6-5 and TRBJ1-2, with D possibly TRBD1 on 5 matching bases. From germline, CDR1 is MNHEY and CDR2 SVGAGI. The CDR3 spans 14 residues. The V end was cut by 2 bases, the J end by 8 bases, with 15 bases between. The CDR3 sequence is CASSYDQGSRGYTF. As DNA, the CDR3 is TGTGCCAGCAGTTACGACCAGGGTTCGCGGGGCTACACCTTC.

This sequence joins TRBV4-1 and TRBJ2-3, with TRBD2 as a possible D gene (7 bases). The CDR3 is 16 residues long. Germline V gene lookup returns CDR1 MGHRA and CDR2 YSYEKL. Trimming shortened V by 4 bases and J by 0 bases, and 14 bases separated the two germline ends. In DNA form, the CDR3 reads TGCGCCAGCAGCCCGGCGGGGGCACTTAGCACAGATACGCAGTATTTT. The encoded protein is CASSPAGALSTDTQYF.

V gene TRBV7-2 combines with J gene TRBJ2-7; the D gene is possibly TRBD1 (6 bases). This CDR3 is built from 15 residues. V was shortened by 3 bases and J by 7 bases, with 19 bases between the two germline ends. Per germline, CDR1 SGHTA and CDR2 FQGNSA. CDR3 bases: TGTGCCAGCAGCTTCTTCTTGGACAGAACTGGGGAGCAGTACTTC. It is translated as CASSFFLDRTGEQYF.

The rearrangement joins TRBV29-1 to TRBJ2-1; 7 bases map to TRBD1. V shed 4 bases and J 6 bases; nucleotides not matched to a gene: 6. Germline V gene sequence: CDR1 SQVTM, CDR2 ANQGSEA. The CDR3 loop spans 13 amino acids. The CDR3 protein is CSVVGGQTNEQFF. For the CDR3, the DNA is TGCAGCGTTGTAGGGGGACAGACCAATGAGCAGTTCTTC.

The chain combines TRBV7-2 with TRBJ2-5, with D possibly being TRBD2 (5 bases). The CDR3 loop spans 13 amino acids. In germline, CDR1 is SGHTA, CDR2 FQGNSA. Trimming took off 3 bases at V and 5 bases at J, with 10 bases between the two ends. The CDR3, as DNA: TGTGCCAGCAGCTTCGGGGATGTGGAGACCCAGTACTTC. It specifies CASSFGDVETQYF.

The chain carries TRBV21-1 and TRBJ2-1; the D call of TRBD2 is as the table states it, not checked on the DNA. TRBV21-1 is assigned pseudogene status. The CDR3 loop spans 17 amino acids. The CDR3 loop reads CAELSAGDLSSYNEQFF. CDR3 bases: TGTGCAGAACTCTCGGCGGGTGATCTTAGCTCCTACAATGAGCAGTTCTTC.

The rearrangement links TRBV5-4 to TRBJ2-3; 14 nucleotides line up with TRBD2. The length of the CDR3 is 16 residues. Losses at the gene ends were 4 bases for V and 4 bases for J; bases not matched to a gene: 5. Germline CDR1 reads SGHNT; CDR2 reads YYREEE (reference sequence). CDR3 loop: CASSGTSGSSADTQYF. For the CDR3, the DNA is TGTGCCAGCAGCGGGACTAGCGGGAGTTCAGCAGATACGCAGTATTTT.

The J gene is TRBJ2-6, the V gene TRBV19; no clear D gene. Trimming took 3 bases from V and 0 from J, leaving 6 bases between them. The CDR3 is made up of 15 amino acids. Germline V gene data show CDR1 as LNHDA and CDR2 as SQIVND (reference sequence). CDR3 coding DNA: TGTGCCAGTAGTATTCGGGTCTCTGGGGCCAACGTCCTGACTTTC. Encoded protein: CASSIRVSGANVLTF.

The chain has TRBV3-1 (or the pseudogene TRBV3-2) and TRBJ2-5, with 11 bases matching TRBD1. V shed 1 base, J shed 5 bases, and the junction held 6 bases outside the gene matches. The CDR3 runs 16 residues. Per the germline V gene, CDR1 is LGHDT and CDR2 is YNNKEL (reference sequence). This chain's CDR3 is CASSQGDRGSSETQYF. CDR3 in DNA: TGTGCCAGCAGCCAAGGGGACAGGGGGAGTTCTGAGACCCAGTACTTC.

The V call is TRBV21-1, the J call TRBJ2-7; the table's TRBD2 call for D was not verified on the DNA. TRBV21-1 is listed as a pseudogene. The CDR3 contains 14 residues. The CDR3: CASNFSGSPYEQYV. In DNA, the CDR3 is TGTGCCAGCAACTTCAGCGGGAGTCCCTACGAGCAGTACGTC.

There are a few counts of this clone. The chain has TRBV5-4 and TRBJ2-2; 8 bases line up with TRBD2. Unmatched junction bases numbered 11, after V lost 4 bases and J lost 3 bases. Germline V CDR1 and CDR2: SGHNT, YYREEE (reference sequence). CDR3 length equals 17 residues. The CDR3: CASSLPRGREDTGELFF. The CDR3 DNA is TGTGCCAGCAGCCTACCCCGGGGGCGGGAGGACACCGGGGAGCTGTTTTTT.

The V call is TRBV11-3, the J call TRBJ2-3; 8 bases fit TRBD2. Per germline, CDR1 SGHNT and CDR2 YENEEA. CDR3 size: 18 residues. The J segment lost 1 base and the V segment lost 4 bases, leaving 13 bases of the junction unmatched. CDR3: CASSSPSKAGAGTDTQYF. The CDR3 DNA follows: TGTGCCAGCAGCTCGCCCTCAAAAGCGGGAGCGGGCACAGATACGCAGTATTTT.

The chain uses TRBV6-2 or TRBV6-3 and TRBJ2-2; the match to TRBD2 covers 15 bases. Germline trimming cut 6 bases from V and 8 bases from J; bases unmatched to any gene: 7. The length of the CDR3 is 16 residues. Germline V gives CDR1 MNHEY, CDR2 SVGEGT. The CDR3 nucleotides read TGTGCCAGCAGCCGGACTAGCGGGAGGGCCGCTGGGGAGCTGTTTTTT. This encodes CASSRTSGRAAGELFF.

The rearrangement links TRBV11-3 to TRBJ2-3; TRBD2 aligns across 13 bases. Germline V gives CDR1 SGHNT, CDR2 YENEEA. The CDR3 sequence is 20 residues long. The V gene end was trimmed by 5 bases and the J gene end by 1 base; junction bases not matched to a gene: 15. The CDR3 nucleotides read TGTGCCAGCAGCCCCGAGGGACTAGCGGGAACCATCATTCGCACAGATACGCAGTATTTT. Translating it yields CASSPEGLAGTIIRTDTQYF. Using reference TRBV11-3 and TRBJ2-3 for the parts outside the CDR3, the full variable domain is EAGVVQSPRYKIIEKKQPVAFWCNPISGHNTLYWYLQNLGQGPELLIRYENEEAVDDSQLPKDRFSAERLKGVDSTLKIQPAELGDSAVYLCASSPEGLAGTIIRTDTQYFGPGTRLTVL.

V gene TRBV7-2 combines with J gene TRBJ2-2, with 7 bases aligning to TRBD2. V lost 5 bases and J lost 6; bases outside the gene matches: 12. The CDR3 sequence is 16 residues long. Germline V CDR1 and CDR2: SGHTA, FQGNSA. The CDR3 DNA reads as TGTGCCAGCAGCCAATCCCAGAGGGCGGGGGCCGGGGAGCTGTTTTTT. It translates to CASSQSQRAGAGELFF.

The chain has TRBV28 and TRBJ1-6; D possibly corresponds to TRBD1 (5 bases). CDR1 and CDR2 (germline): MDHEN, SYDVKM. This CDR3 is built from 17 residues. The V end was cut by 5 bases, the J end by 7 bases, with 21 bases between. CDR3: CASSVGGIQGVNSPLHF. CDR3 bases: TGTGCCAGCAGTGTCGGGGGAATTCAAGGGGTAAATTCACCCCTCCACTTT.

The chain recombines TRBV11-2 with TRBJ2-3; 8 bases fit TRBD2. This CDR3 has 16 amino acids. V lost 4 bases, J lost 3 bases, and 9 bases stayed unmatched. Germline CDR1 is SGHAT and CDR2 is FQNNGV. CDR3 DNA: TGTGCCAGCAGCTCCCGGCTAGCGGGCCTTACAGATACGCAGTATTTT. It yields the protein CASSSRLAGLTDTQYF.

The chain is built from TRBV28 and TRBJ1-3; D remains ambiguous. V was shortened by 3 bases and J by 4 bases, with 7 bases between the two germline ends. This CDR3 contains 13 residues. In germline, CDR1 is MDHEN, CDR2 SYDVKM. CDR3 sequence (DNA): TGTGCCAGCAGTTTTCTATCCGGAAACACCATATATTTT. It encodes CASSFLSGNTIYF.

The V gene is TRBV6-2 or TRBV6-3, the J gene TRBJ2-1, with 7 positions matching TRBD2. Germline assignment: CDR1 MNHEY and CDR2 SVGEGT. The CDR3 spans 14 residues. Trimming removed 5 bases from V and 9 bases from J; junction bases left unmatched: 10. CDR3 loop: CASSARGGSSEQFF. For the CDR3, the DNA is TGTGCCAGCAGTGCAAGGGGCGGGAGCAGTGAGCAGTTCTTC.

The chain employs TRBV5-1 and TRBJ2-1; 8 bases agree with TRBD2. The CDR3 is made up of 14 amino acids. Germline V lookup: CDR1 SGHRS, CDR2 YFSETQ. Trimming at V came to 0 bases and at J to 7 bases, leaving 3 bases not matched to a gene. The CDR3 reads CASSLGLAGNEQFF. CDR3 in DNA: TGCGCCAGCAGCTTGGGATTAGCGGGGAATGAGCAGTTCTTC.

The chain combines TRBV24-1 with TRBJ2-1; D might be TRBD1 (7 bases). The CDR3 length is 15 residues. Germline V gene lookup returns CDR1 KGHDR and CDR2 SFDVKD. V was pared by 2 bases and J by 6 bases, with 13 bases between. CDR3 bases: TGTGCCACCAGTGATTCCCGACAGGGAGGCAATGAGCAGTTCTTC. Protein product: CATSDSRQGGNEQFF.